This T cell receptor beta chain was sequenced in a study of metastatic and nonmetastatic thyroid tumors. Study-level information: Comparison of repertoires was carried out across blood and tumor or nodule tissue from malignant and benign thyroid patients.

The study, taken as a whole, reports: In blood and tumor, TCR beta diversity was reportedly significantly higher in malignant thyroid tumors than in benign nodules.

TCRdb re-called the PCR reads with MiXCR. There are 9,000 to 15,000 clones in the sample; around 30% occur only once, and around 10% lies in the top ten. Points on this clone: Its antigen remains unknown.

CDR1 and CDR2 from the germline V gene are LGHNA and YNFKEQ. The V end lost 4 bases, the J end lost 5 bases, and 11 bases lay between the germline ends. The CDR3 consists of 14 residues. Ahead of thyroid surgery, no patient had received treatment of any kind. Specimen: tumor tissue. This chain joins TRBV4-2 and TRBJ1-4; D might be TRBD1 (6 bases). The clonotype originates from a female donor with papillary thyroid cancer or a benign thyroid nodule (not recorded which). Some clones in this sample may be carry-over from other donors' samples. Here the CDR3 DNA reads TGTGCCAGCAGCCGACGGACAGCCAATGAAAAACTGTTTTTT. This sequence encodes CASSRRTANEKLFF.